This T cell receptor beta chain was observed in a study of blood T cell repertoires in COVID-19. The repertoire was sequenced with immunoSEQ multiplex PCR; TCRdb's copy has only in-frame clones and lacks some. The profile covers 300,000 to 350,000 clones, with over 70% appearing a single time and about 5% taken by the ten largest. Germline V gives CDR1 SGHKS, CDR2 YYEKEE (reference sequence). Deletions cut 4 bases from V and 1 base from J, with 6 bases between. This CDR3 contains 13 residues. V gene TRBV5-5 combines with J gene TRBJ1-5; D unclear. The source is a young man who had recovered from COVID-19. Sequenced sample: PBMCs or T cells enriched from blood (not recorded which). CDR3 protein: CASSPQSNQPQHF. The CDR3 DNA follows: TGTGCCAGCAGCCCCCAGAGCAATCAGCCCCAGCATTTT. Drawing the rest from reference TRBV5-5 and TRBJ1-5, the complete variable domain is DAGVTQSPTHLIKTRGQQVTLRCSPISGHKSVSWYQQVLGQGPQFIFQYYEKEERGRGNFPDRFSARQFPNYSSELNVNALLLGDSALYLCASSPQSNQPQHFGDGTRLSIL.